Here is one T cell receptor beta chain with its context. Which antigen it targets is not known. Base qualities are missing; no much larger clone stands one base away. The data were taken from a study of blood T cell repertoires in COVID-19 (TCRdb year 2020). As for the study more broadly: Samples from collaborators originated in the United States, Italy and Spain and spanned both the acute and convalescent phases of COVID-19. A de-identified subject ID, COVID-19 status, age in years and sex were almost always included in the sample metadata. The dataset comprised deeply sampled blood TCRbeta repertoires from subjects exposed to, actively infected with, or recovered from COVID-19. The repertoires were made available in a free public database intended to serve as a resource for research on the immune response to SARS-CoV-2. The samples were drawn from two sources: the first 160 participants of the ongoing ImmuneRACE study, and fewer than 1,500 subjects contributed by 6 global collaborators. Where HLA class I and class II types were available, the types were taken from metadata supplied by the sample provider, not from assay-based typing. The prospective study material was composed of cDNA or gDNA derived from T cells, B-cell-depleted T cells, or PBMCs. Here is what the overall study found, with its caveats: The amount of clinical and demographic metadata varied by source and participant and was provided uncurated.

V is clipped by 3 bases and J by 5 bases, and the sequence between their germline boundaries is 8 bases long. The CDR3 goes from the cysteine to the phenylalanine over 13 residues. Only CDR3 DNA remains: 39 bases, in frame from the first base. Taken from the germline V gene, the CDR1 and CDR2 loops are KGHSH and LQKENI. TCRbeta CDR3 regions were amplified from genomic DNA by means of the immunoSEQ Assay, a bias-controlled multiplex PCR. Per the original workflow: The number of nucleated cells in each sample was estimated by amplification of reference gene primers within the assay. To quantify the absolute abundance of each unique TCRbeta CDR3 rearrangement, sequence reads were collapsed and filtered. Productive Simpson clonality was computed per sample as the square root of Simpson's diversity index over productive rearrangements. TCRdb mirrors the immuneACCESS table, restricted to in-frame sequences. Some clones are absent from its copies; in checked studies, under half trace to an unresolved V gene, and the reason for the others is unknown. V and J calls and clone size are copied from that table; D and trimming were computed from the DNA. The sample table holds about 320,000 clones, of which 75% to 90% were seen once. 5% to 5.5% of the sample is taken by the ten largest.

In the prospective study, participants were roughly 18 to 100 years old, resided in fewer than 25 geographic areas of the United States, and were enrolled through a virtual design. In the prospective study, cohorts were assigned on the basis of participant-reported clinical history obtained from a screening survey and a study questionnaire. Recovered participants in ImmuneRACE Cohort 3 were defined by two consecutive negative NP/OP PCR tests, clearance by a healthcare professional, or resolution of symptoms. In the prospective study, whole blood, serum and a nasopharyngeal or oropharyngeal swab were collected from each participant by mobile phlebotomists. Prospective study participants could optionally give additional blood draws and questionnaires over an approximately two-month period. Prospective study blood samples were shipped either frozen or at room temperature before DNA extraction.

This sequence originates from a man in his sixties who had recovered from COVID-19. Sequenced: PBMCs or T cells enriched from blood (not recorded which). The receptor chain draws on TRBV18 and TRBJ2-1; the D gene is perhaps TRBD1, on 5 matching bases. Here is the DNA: TGTGCCAGCTCACCCCAGACAGACAATGAGCAGTTCTTC. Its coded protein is CASSPQTDNEQFF.